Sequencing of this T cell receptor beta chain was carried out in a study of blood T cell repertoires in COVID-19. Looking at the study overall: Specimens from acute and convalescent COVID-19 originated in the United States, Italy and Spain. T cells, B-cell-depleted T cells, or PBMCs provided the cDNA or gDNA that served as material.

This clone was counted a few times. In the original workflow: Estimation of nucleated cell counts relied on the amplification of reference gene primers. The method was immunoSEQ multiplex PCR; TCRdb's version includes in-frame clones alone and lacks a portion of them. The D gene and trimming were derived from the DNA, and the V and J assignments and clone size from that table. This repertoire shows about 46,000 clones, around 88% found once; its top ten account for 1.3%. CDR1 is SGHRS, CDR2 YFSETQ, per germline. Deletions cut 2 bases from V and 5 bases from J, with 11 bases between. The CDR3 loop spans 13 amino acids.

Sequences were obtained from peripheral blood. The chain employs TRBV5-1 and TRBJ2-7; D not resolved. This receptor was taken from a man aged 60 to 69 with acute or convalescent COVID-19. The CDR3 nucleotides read TGCGCCAGCAGCTTTGACAATAGGAACGAGCAGTACTTC. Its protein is CASSFDNRNEQYF.